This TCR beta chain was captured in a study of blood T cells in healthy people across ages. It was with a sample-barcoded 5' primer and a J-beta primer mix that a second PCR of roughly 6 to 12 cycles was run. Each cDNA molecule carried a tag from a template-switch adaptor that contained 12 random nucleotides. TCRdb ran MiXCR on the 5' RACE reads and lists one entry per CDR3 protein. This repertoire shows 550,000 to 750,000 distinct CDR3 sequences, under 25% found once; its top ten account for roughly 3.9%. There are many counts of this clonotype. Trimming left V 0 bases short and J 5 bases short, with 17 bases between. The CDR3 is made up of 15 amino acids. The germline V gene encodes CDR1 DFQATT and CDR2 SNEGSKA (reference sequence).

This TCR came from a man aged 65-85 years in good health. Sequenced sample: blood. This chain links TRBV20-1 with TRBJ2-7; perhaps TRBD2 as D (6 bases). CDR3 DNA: TGCAGTGCTAGAGATCCGGAGGGTAATGGACACGAGCAGTACTTC. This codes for CSARDPEGNGHEQYF.